This is a list of T cell receptor beta chains from one sample in a study of blood T cell repertoires in COVID-19. The assay was immunoSEQ multiplex PCR, and TCRdb's table has in-frame clones only and misses some. The sample holds about 160,000 clones, 75% to 90% seen once. The material sequenced was PBMCs or T cells enriched from blood (not recorded which). The receptors were sampled from a woman aged 55-70 years who had recovered from COVID-19. The CDR3 runs from the conserved cysteine through the conserved F or W. Each record gives: V gene, J gene, clone size, D gene, CDR3 protein, CDR3 DNA. A D gene is named only where the DNA matches it firmly. Not all rows give a size; the values are once, few, many and, for expanded clones, a class.

TRBV2,TRBJ1-6,NA,NA,CASSQRVQGYNSPLHF,TGTGCCAGCAGTCAACGTGTTCAGGGGTATAATTCACCCCTCCACTTT
TRBV3-1/TRBV3-2,TRBJ1-5,NA,NA,CASSQAGQPQHF,TGTGCCAGCAGCCAAGCGGGTCAGCCCCAGCATTTT
TRBV24-1,TRBJ2-1,NA,TRBD1,CATSDRDRVPNEQFF,TGTGCCACCAGTGACCGGGACAGGGTTCCCAATGAGCAGTTCTTC
TRBV6-1,TRBJ1-4,few,NA,CASSDSLIGSNEKLFF,TGTGCCAGCAGTGATTCCCTTATAGGGAGTAATGAAAAACTGTTTTTT
TRBV2,TRBJ1-2,NA,NA,CASRERSNGYTF,TGTGCCAGCAGGGAGAGGTCCAATGGCTACACCTTC
TRBV18,TRBJ1-1,NA,TRBD1,CASSPSPRGLTEAFF,TGTGCCAGCTCACCAAGTCCCAGGGGGCTAACTGAAGCTTTCTTT
TRBV19,TRBJ2-5,once,NA,CASSIFRAGQEETQYF,TGTGCCAGTAGTATCTTCAGGGCAGGGCAGGAAGAGACCCAGTACTTC
TRBV24-1,TRBJ2-6,once,NA,CATGGGFSSGANVLTF,TGTGCCACCGGAGGGGGCTTCAGCTCTGGGGCCAACGTCCTGACTTTC
TRBV18,TRBJ1-6,NA,NA,CASSETEDLHF,TGTGCCAGCTCTGAGACGGAGGACCTCCACTTT
TRBV3-1/TRBV3-2,TRBJ2-3,few,TRBD2,CASSQERAGGTDTQYF,TGTGCCAGCAGCCAAGAACGTGCGGGGGGCACAGATACGCAGTATTTT
TRBV7-9,TRBJ1-1,NA,TRBD1,CASSLDRGGTEAFF,TGTGCCAGCAGCCTGGACAGGGGTGGGACTGAAGCTTTCTTT
TRBV3-1/TRBV3-2,TRBJ2-2,NA,TRBD1,CASSLGQGSNTGELFF,TGTGCCAGCAGCCTGGGACAGGGCTCGAACACCGGGGAGCTGTTTTTT
TRBV18,TRBJ2-7,NA,TRBD1,CASSPYRDSSYEQYF,TGTGCCAGCTCACCATACCGGGACAGCTCCTACGAGCAGTACTTC
TRBV5-4,TRBJ2-2,NA,TRBD1,CASSYRDRDTGELFF,TGTGCCAGCAGCTACCGGGACAGGGACACCGGGGAGCTGTTTTTT
TRBV2,TRBJ1-4,medium-sized,NA,CASGPRGQVNEKLFF,TGTGCCAGCGGCCCTCGTGGGCAGGTTAATGAAAAACTGTTTTTT
TRBV4-1,TRBJ1-2,NA,TRBD1,CASSQDGTGVYGYTF,TGCGCCAGCAGCCAAGATGGGACAGGGGTCTATGGCTACACCTTC
TRBV19,TRBJ2-5,NA,NA,CASSIRETQYF,TGTGCCAGTAGTATTCGGGAGACCCAGTACTTC
TRBV5-6,TRBJ1-6,few,NA,CASSFGGGGSPLHF,TGTGCCAGCAGCTTCGGAGGTGGGGGCTCACCCCTCCACTTT
TRBV11-2,TRBJ1-6,NA,TRBD1,CASSLGDRDNSPLHF,TGTGCCAGCAGCTTAGGGGACAGGGATAATTCACCCCTCCACTTT
TRBV2,TRBJ1-5,NA,NA,CASSWQEDQPQHF,TGTGCCAGCAGTTGGCAGGAGGATCAGCCCCAGCATTTT
TRBV5-1,TRBJ1-6,NA,TRBD1,CASSSTGDSYNSPLHF,TGCGCCAGCAGCTCCACAGGGGACTCCTATAATTCACCCCTCCACTTT
TRBV2,TRBJ1-2,NA,NA,CASRTGQLLSNYGYTF,TGTGCCAGCAGGACAGGTCAACTACTTTCTAACTATGGCTACACCTTC
TRBV7-6,TRBJ1-2,NA,NA,CASSRGLGGGYTF,TGTGCCAGCAGCCGAGGACTCGGAGGTGGCTACACCTTC
TRBV6-1,TRBJ1-4,NA,TRBD1,CASSESPGGREKLFF,TGTGCCAGCAGTGAATCGCCAGGGGGCAGGGAAAAACTGTTTTTT
TRBV2,TRBJ1-5,NA,NA,CASKSSQGGGNQPQHF,TGTGCCAGCAAATCCTCCCAGGGCGGAGGCAATCAGCCCCAGCATTTT
TRBV7-9,TRBJ2-1,NA,NA,CASTKVTEYNEQFF,TGTGCCAGCACCAAAGTTACTGAATACAATGAGCAGTTCTTC